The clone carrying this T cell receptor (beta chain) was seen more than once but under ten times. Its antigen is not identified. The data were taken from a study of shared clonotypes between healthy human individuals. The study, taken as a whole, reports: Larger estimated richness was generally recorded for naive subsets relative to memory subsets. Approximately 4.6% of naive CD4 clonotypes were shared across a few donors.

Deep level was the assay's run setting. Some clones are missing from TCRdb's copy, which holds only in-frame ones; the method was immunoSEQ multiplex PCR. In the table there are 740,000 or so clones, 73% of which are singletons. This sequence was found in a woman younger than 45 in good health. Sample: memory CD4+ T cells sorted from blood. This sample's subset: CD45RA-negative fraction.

DNA for the CDR3: TGTGCCAGCAGTTACCAAGCGAGCGAGCAGTACTTC. The encoded protein is CASSYQASEQYF. The chain joins TRBV6-5 to TRBJ2-7, with D unclear. With 2 bases removed from V and 6 bases from J, the gap between germline ends came to 8 bases. Germline lookup yields CDR1 MNHEY and CDR2 SVGAGI. The CDR3 totals 12 residues.